The TCR beta chain under discussion was sequenced for a study of neoadjuvant anti-PD-1 for oral cavity cancer. Looking at the study overall: Nivolumab at 3 mg/kg was mostly given biweekly, three to four doses, pre-surgery. Patients without progression got a fourth dose around day 43.

Overall study results and limits: TCR analyses covered only a few patients per response group.

This CDR3 spans 17 amino acids. With V trimmed by 2 bases and J by 1 base, 7 bases remained unmatched. In germline, CDR1 is SGHRS, CDR2 YFSETQ. With regard to this clone: What it binds is not known.

Time point reported: after neoadjuvant nivolumab, at surgical resection. Tumor libraries mostly used about 5 ug genomic DNA, two replicates each. Some clones are missing from TCRdb's copy, which holds only in-frame ones; the method was immunoSEQ multiplex PCR. The sample lists approximately 37,000 clones; 38% were seen once. The chain combines TRBV5-1 with TRBJ2-3, with 10 bases lining up with TRBD2. Material: tumor tissue, obtained after nivolumab (anti-PD-1) treatment. The origin of this receptor is a person aged 35-79 years with oral cavity squamous cell carcinoma. CDR3 protein: CASSFSFLAGGTDTQYF. CDR3 in DNA: TGCGCCAGCAGCTTCTCATTCCTAGCGGGGGGCACAGATACGCAGTATTTT.